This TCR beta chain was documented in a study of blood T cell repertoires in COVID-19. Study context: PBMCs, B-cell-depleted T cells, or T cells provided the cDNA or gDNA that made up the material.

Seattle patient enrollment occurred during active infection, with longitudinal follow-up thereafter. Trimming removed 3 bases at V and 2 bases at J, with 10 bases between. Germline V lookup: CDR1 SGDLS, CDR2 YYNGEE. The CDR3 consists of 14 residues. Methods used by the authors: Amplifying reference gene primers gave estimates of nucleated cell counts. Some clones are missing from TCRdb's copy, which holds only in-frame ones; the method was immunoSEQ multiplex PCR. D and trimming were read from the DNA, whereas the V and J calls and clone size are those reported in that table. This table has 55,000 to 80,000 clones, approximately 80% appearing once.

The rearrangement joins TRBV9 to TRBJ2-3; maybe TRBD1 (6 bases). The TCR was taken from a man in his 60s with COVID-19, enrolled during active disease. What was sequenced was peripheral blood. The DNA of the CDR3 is TGTGCCAGCAGCGCCGGACAGACCACAGATACGCAGTATTTT. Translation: CASSAGQTTDTQYF. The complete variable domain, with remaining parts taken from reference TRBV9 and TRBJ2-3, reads DSGVTQTPKHLITATGQRVTLRCSPRSGDLSVYWYQQSLDQGLQFLIQYYNGEERAKGNILERFSAQQFPDLHSELNLSSLELGDSALYFCASSAGQTTDTQYFGPGTRLTVL.